These 2 T cell receptor beta chains were sequenced from one sample in a study of T cells in Graves' hyperthyroidism and ophthalmopathy. TCR beta CDR3 regions were amplified from RNA transcripts. When the TCR CDR3 underwent first-round RT-PCR, the HTBI primer set was used. TCRdb reprocessed the multiplex PCR reads with MiXCR, giving one entry per CDR3 protein. In the table there are around 400,000 distinct CDR3 sequences, roughly an eighth of which are singletons. Sequences were obtained from blood. These receptors were obtained from a young woman with Graves' hyperthyroidism.

At least ten counts were recorded for this clonotype. The V and J genes are TRBV28 and TRBJ1-5, with 11 positions matching TRBD1. Looked up from germline, CDR1 is MDHEN and CDR2 is SYDVKM. The junction had 9 bases not matched to a gene; V was cut back by 5 bases and J by 0 bases. CDR3 length: 18 amino acids. The CDR3 nucleotides are TGTGCCAGCAGTCCTCCGGGACAGGGGGAGTATAGCAATCAGCCCCAGCATTTT. It yields the protein CASSPPGQGEYSNQPQHF.

This clonotype has ten or more counts. The chain combines TRBV20-1 with TRBJ1-1; TRBD1 agrees at 9 bases. Germline CDR1 reads DFQATT; CDR2 reads SNEGSKA (reference sequence). With V trimmed by 6 bases and J by 8 bases, 13 bases remained unmatched. The CDR3 length is 14 residues. CDR3 amino acids: CSAELTGTGSEAFF. The DNA for the CDR3 is TGCAGTGCGGAACTTACCGGGACAGGGTCCGAAGCTTTCTTT.